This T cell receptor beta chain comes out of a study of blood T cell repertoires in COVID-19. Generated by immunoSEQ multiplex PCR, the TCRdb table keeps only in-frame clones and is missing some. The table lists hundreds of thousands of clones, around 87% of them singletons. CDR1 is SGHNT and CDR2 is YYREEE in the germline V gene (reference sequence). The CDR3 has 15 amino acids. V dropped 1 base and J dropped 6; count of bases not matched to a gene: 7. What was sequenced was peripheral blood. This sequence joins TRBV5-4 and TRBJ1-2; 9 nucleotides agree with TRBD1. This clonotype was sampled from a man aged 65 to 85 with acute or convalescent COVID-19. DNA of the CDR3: TGTGCCAGCAGCTTGACAGGGGGCTGGGGAAATGGCTACACCTTC. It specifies CASSLTGGWGNGYTF.